Each of the 2 T cell receptor beta chains below was sequenced from the same sample in a study of blood T cell repertoires in COVID-19. The protocol was immunoSEQ multiplex PCR, while the TCRdb copy is restricted to in-frame clones and leaves out a portion. Of some 320,000 clones listed, roughly 89% are singletons. The sequenced sample consisted of PBMCs or T cells enriched from blood (not recorded which). These receptors originate from a man aged 55 to 70 who had recovered from COVID-19.

The chain carries TRBV24-1 and TRBJ2-1; 7 positions agree with TRBD2. This CDR3 is 16 amino acids long. J was trimmed by 0 bases and V by 9 bases; bases with no gene match: 10. Looked up from germline, CDR1 is KGHDR and CDR2 is SFDVKD. The CDR3 reads CATGHSGPSSYNEQFF. As DNA, the CDR3 is TGTGCCACCGGCCATAGCGGGCCTAGCTCCTACAATGAGCAGTTCTTC.

The chain employs TRBV24-1 and TRBJ1-1, with 7 bases lining up with TRBD1. The CDR3 extends over 15 amino acids. J was trimmed by 1 base and V by 4 bases; bases with no gene match: 5. Germline CDR1 KGHDR, CDR2 SFDVKD. As DNA, the CDR3 is TGTGCCACCAGTGACCCGGGACAGCCGAACACTGAAGCTTTCTTT. Amino acids: CATSDPGQPNTEAFF.